Many counts were recorded for the clone carrying this TCR beta chain. Its antigen is not identified. This specimen belongs to a study of Graves' ophthalmopathy and Graves' hyperthyroidism. Study-level points and caveats: Ophthalmopathy progression was predicted with about 67% sensitivity and approximately 72% specificity.

The ends lost 0 bases at V and 4 bases at J; junction bases unmatched: 0. CDR1 and CDR2 from the germline V gene are SGHRS and YFSETQ. The CDR3 extends over 15 amino acids. Researchers took RNA transcripts and amplified TCR beta CDR3 regions from them. HTBI primers primed a first-round RT-PCR, and a second-round multiplex PCR followed. TCRdb redid the calling of the multiplex PCR reads with MiXCR, one entry per CDR3 protein. This table has 900,000 to 1,200,000 distinct CDR3 sequences, about 40% appearing once. The sequence was collected from an adult man with Graves' hyperthyroidism. The V call is TRBV5-1, the J call TRBJ2-7; TRBD2 matches at 14 bases. Sequencing used peripheral blood or thyroid tissue (not recorded which). CDR3 region: CASSLGTSGRYEQYF. DNA for the CDR3: TGCGCCAGCAGCTTGGGGACTAGCGGGAGGTACGAGCAGTACTTC.